This is a list of T cell receptor beta chains from one sample in a study of T cell responses to AZD1222 COVID-19 vaccine. Libraries were prepared by immunoSEQ multiplex PCR; TCRdb keeps only in-frame clonotypes and omits some of them. This sample has about 170,000 clones, with 90% found just once. Sample: peripheral blood, taken on day 0 of AZD1222 vaccination. The receptors shown here come from an adult in good health. Each CDR3 is given with its conserved first and last residue. A D gene is named only where the DNA matches it firmly. Part of the rows lack a size; the others show once, few, many or a class for expanded clones.

clone size: NA
J gene: TRBJ2-4
V gene: TRBV28
D gene: NA
CDR3 protein: CASSSPHTGDFYIQYF
CDR3 DNA: TGTGCCAGCAGTTCCCCCCACACGGGCGACTTTTACATTCAGTACTTC

clone size: NA
J gene: TRBJ2-5
V gene: TRBV19
D gene: NA
CDR3 protein: CASSISSPGQETQYF
CDR3 DNA: TGTGCCAGTAGTATCAGCTCCCCGGGCCAAGAGACCCAGTACTTC

clone size: NA
J gene: TRBJ1-1
V gene: TRBV10-3
D gene: TRBD1
CDR3 protein: CASPPGGCTEAFF
CDR3 DNA: TGTGCCAGCCCACCAGGGGGTTGCACTGAAGCTTTCTTT

clone size: NA
J gene: TRBJ2-6
V gene: TRBV5-1
D gene: NA
CDR3 protein: CASSLAGSGANVLTF
CDR3 DNA: TGCGCCAGCAGCTTGGCAGGGTCCGGGGCCAACGTCCTGACTTTC

clone size: NA
J gene: TRBJ1-4
V gene: TRBV14
D gene: TRBD1
CDR3 protein: CASSQWTGDEKLFF
CDR3 DNA: TGTGCCAGCAGCCAATGGACAGGGGACGAAAAACTGTTTTTT

clone size: NA
J gene: TRBJ2-3
V gene: TRBV19
D gene: TRBD2
CDR3 protein: CATSTSGGSDTQYF
CDR3 DNA: TGTGCCACCTCGACTAGCGGGGGTTCAGATACGCAGTATTTT

clone size: NA
J gene: TRBJ1-6
V gene: TRBV28
D gene: TRBD1
CDR3 protein: CASSFFRRQGRSPLHF
CDR3 DNA: TGTGCCAGCAGTTTCTTTAGAAGACAGGGGAGGTCACCCCTCCACTTT

clone size: once
J gene: TRBJ1-1
V gene: TRBV12-3/TRBV12-4
D gene: NA
CDR3 protein: CASSLYTEAFF
CDR3 DNA: TGTGCCAGCAGTTTGTACACTGAAGCTTTCTTT

clone size: NA
J gene: TRBJ1-1
V gene: TRBV5-6
D gene: NA
CDR3 protein: CASSPSEAFF
CDR3 DNA: TGTGCCAGCAGCCCGTCTGAAGCTTTCTTT

clone size: NA
J gene: TRBJ1-1
V gene: TRBV5-1
D gene: NA
CDR3 protein: CASSAPSAEAFF
CDR3 DNA: TGCGCCAGCAGCGCGCCTTCGGCTGAAGCTTTCTTT

clone size: NA
J gene: TRBJ1-5
V gene: TRBV7-8
D gene: NA
CDR3 protein: CASSLHEDQPQHF
CDR3 DNA: TGTGCCAGCAGCTTACACGAAGATCAGCCCCAGCATTTT

clone size: NA
J gene: TRBJ2-7
V gene: TRBV7-9
D gene: TRBD1
CDR3 protein: CASSYNRGTNYEQYF
CDR3 DNA: TGTGCCAGCAGCTACAACAGGGGAACCAACTACGAGCAGTACTTC

clone size: once
J gene: TRBJ1-2
V gene: TRBV6-5
D gene: TRBD1
CDR3 protein: CASSTRQGLGYTF
CDR3 DNA: TGTGCCAGCAGTACGCGACAGGGACTTGGCTACACCTTC

clone size: few
J gene: TRBJ1-1
V gene: TRBV28
D gene: NA
CDR3 protein: CASSLQATEAFF
CDR3 DNA: TGTGCCAGCAGCCTACAGGCTACTGAAGCTTTCTTT

clone size: NA
J gene: TRBJ1-2
V gene: TRBV6-5
D gene: NA
CDR3 protein: CASNIQDGVKNGYTF
CDR3 DNA: TGTGCCAGCAATATACAGGATGGTGTGAAGAATGGCTACACCTTC

clone size: NA
J gene: TRBJ2-3
V gene: TRBV3-1/TRBV3-2
D gene: NA
CDR3 protein: CASSQSETEDTQYF
CDR3 DNA: TGTGCCAGCAGCCAATCTGAAACGGAAGATACGCAGTATTTT

clone size: NA
J gene: TRBJ2-7
V gene: TRBV5-1
D gene: NA
CDR3 protein: CASSGLSSHEQYF
CDR3 DNA: TGCGCCAGCAGTGGCCTAAGTTCCCACGAGCAGTACTTC

clone size: NA
J gene: TRBJ1-5
V gene: TRBV19
D gene: NA
CDR3 protein: CASSIETYNQPQHF
CDR3 DNA: TGTGCCAGTAGTATAGAGACCTACAATCAGCCCCAGCATTTT

clone size: NA
J gene: TRBJ1-6
V gene: TRBV5-5
D gene: NA
CDR3 protein: CASSLLVQGRSPLHF
CDR3 DNA: TGTGCCAGCAGCTTGTTGGTACAGGGACGATCACCCCTCCACTTT

clone size: NA
J gene: TRBJ2-6
V gene: TRBV19
D gene: TRBD1
CDR3 protein: CASSIRDRGPGANVLTF
CDR3 DNA: TGTGCCAGTAGTATCCGGGACAGGGGGCCTGGGGCCAACGTCCTGACTTTC

clone size: NA
J gene: TRBJ1-1
V gene: TRBV10-1
D gene: NA
CDR3 protein: CASRAGTSNTEAFF
CDR3 DNA: TGCGCCAGCAGAGCCGGGACGTCCAACACTGAAGCTTTCTTT

clone size: NA
J gene: TRBJ2-7
V gene: TRBV6-5
D gene: TRBD1
CDR3 protein: CASSYSLQGAYEQYF
CDR3 DNA: TGTGCCAGCAGTTACTCTTTACAGGGGGCCTACGAGCAGTACTTC

clone size: NA
J gene: TRBJ1-5
V gene: TRBV5-1
D gene: TRBD1
CDR3 protein: CASSPLTGANQPQHF
CDR3 DNA: TGCGCCAGCAGCCCCTTGACAGGGGCGAATCAGCCCCAGCATTTT

clone size: NA
J gene: TRBJ1-1
V gene: TRBV29-1
D gene: NA
CDR3 protein: CSVETQGVNTEAFF
CDR3 DNA: TGCAGCGTTGAGACACAGGGTGTGAACACTGAAGCTTTCTTT

clone size: NA
J gene: TRBJ1-1
V gene: TRBV5-4
D gene: NA
CDR3 protein: CASSLAGRNTEAFF
CDR3 DNA: TGTGCCAGCAGCTTGGCCGGAAGGAACACTGAAGCTTTCTTT

clone size: NA
J gene: TRBJ1-6
V gene: TRBV6-5
D gene: NA
CDR3 protein: CASRWINSPLHF
CDR3 DNA: TGTGCCAGCAGGTGGATAAATTCACCCCTCCACTTT

clone size: NA
J gene: TRBJ1-1
V gene: TRBV10-3
D gene: NA
CDR3 protein: CATRNGGRDTEAFF
CDR3 DNA: TGTGCCACCCGAAATGGGGGCAGGGACACTGAAGCTTTCTTT

clone size: NA
J gene: TRBJ2-3
V gene: TRBV27
D gene: NA
CDR3 protein: CASCSLGTDTQYF
CDR3 DNA: TGTGCCAGCTGCTCCTTAGGGACAGATACGCAGTATTTT

clone size: NA
J gene: TRBJ1-1
V gene: TRBV2
D gene: NA
CDR3 protein: CASKARMNTEAFF
CDR3 DNA: TGTGCCAGCAAGGCGAGGATGAACACTGAAGCTTTCTTT

clone size: NA
J gene: TRBJ2-2
V gene: TRBV15
D gene: NA
CDR3 protein: CATSIHRVINTGELFF
CDR3 DNA: TGTGCCACCAGCATTCACAGGGTGATTAACACCGGGGAGCTGTTTTTT

clone size: NA
J gene: TRBJ2-7
V gene: TRBV7-2
D gene: TRBD2
CDR3 protein: CASSRLAGGYEQYF
CDR3 DNA: TGTGCCAGCAGCAGACTAGCGGGGGGCTACGAGCAGTACTTC

clone size: NA
J gene: TRBJ2-5
V gene: TRBV29-1
D gene: TRBD2
CDR3 protein: CSAALLAGGIQETQYF
CDR3 DNA: TGCAGCGCCGCGCTGCTTGCGGGGGGCATCCAAGAGACCCAGTACTTC

clone size: NA
J gene: TRBJ1-2
V gene: TRBV6-1
D gene: NA
CDR3 protein: CASSEAGVNYGYTF
CDR3 DNA: TGTGCCAGCAGTGAAGCTGGAGTTAACTATGGCTACACCTTC

clone size: NA
J gene: TRBJ1-5
V gene: TRBV7-6
D gene: TRBD1
CDR3 protein: CASSLEAGGMVSNQPQHF
CDR3 DNA: TGTGCCAGCAGCCTAGAGGCAGGGGGCATGGTTAGCAATCAGCCCCAGCATTTT

clone size: NA
J gene: TRBJ1-1
V gene: TRBV6-2/TRBV6-3
D gene: TRBD1
CDR3 protein: CASSYFIFRDRPTEAFF
CDR3 DNA: TGTGCCAGCAGTTACTTTATCTTTAGGGACAGACCGACTGAAGCTTTCTTT

clone size: NA
J gene: TRBJ1-5
V gene: TRBV19
D gene: TRBD1
CDR3 protein: CASSIDPQGAGQPQHF
CDR3 DNA: TGTGCCAGTAGTATAGATCCCCAGGGGGCCGGTCAGCCCCAGCATTTT

clone size: NA
J gene: TRBJ2-6
V gene: TRBV19
D gene: NA
CDR3 protein: CASSIIGTGANVLTF
CDR3 DNA: TGTGCCAGTAGTATTATAGGGACTGGGGCCAACGTCCTGACTTTC

clone size: NA
J gene: TRBJ1-4
V gene: TRBV4-3
D gene: NA
CDR3 protein: CASSQLARRTNEKLFF
CDR3 DNA: TGCGCCAGCAGCCAGCTGGCCCGGCGGACTAATGAAAAACTGTTTTTT

clone size: NA
J gene: TRBJ2-3
V gene: TRBV5-4
D gene: TRBD1
CDR3 protein: CASSPLTGGGTDTQYF
CDR3 DNA: TGTGCCAGCAGCCCTTTGACAGGGGGGGGAACAGATACGCAGTATTTT

clone size: NA
J gene: TRBJ1-5
V gene: TRBV28
D gene: NA
CDR3 protein: CASTLLSLISNQPQHF
CDR3 DNA: TGTGCCAGCACCTTACTCAGCCTTATCTCTAATCAGCCCCAGCATTTT

clone size: NA
J gene: TRBJ2-1
V gene: TRBV7-3
D gene: TRBD2
CDR3 protein: CASSLSGGINEQFF
CDR3 DNA: TGTGCCAGCAGCTTAAGCGGGGGGATCAATGAGCAGTTCTTC

clone size: NA
J gene: TRBJ2-7
V gene: TRBV6-1
D gene: NA
CDR3 protein: CASSEGTYGEQYF
CDR3 DNA: TGTGCCAGCAGTGAAGGGACATACGGCGAGCAGTACTTC

clone size: NA
J gene: TRBJ2-1
V gene: TRBV6-1
D gene: NA
CDR3 protein: CASSEAVQNEQFF
CDR3 DNA: TGTGCCAGCAGTGAAGCTGTACAGAACGAGCAGTTCTTC

clone size: NA
J gene: TRBJ1-1
V gene: TRBV6-2/TRBV6-3
D gene: NA
CDR3 protein: CASSYSGRMNTEAFF
CDR3 DNA: TGTGCCAGCAGTTATTCGGGGCGCATGAACACTGAAGCTTTCTTT

clone size: NA
J gene: TRBJ1-5
V gene: TRBV5-5
D gene: TRBD1
CDR3 protein: CASSFGQGNQPQHF
CDR3 DNA: TGTGCCAGCAGCTTTGGACAGGGCAATCAGCCCCAGCATTTT